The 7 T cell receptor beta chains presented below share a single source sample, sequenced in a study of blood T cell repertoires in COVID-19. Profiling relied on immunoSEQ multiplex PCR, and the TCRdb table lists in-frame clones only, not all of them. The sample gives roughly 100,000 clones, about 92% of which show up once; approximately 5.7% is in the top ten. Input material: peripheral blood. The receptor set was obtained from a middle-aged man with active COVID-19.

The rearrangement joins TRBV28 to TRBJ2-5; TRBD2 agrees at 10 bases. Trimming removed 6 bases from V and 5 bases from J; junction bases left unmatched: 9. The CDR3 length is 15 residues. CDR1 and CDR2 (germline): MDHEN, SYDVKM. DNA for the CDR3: TGTGCCAGCAGCCCTAGCGGGAGTATGGTGGAGACCCAGTACTTC. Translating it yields CASSPSGSMVETQYF.

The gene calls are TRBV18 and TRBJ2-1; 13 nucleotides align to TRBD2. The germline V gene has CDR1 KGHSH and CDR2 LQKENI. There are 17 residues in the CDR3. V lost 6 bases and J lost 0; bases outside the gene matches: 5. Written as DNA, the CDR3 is TGTGCCAGCTCTCCTAGGACTAGCGGGAGCTCCTACAATGAGCAGTTCTTC. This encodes CASSPRTSGSSYNEQFF.

The CDR3 sequence is CASSLAHRSSYEQYF. CDR3 in DNA: TGTGCCAGCAGCTTAGCACACCGCAGCTCCTACGAGCAGTACTTC. The chain recombines TRBV11-1 with TRBJ2-7; no clear D gene. V was clipped by 0 bases and J by 0 bases, with 9 bases between them. Germline V gene lookup returns CDR1 SGHAT and CDR2 FQDESV (reference sequence). The CDR3 covers 15 residues.

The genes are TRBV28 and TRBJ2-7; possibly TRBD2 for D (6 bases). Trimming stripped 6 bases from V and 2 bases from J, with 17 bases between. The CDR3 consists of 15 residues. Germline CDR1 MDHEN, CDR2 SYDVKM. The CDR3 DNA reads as TGTGCCAGCAGAGGAGGGGCCGCGAACGCCTACGAGCAGTACTTC. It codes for CASRGGAANAYEQYF.

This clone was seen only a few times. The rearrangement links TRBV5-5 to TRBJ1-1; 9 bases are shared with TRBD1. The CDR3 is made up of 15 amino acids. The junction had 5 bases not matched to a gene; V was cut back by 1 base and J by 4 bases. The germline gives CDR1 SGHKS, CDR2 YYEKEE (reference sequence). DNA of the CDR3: TGTGCCAGCAGCTTGATGGGACAGGGTGGCACTGAAGCTTTCTTT. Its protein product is CASSLMGQGGTEAFF. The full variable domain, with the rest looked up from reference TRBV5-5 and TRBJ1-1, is DAGVTQSPTHLIKTRGQQVTLRCSPISGHKSVSWYQQVLGQGPQFIFQYYEKEERGRGNFPDRFSARQFPNYSSELNVNALLLGDSALYLCASSLMGQGGTEAFFGQGTRLTVV.

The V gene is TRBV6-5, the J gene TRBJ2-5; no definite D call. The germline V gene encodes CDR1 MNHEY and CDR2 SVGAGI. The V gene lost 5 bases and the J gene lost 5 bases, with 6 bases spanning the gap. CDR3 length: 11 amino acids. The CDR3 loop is CASSHGETQYF. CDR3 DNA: TGTGCCAGCAGTCACGGGGAGACCCAGTACTTC.

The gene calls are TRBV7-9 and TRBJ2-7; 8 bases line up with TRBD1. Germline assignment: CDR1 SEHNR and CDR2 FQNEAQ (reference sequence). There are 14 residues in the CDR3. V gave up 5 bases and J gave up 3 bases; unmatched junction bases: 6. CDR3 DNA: TGTGCCAGCAGCCAAAGGACAGGGTACTACGAGCAGTACTTC. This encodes CASSQRTGYYEQYF.